Listed here are 16 T cell receptor beta chains from one sample, sequenced in a study of blood T cell repertoires in COVID-19. Generated by immunoSEQ multiplex PCR, the TCRdb table keeps only in-frame clones and is missing some. The table lists 50,000 or so clones, more than 75% of them singletons. The sample comprised peripheral blood. These receptors originate from a human donor with active COVID-19. The donor label of this sample is uncertain.

This clone was picked up one time. The chain recombines TRBV24-1 with TRBJ1-2, with a possible D match to TRBD1 (5 bases). Deletions cut 4 bases from V and 12 bases from J, with 8 bases between. CDR1 is KGHDR, CDR2 SFDVKD, per germline. The CDR3 contains 10 residues. Here the CDR3 DNA reads TGTGCCACCAGTGAGGCAGGGAACACCTTC. Translated, it gives CATSEAGNTF.

V is TRBV7-3 and J is TRBJ2-7; the match to TRBD1 covers 7 bases. The CDR3 spans 14 residues. The trim removed 5 bases at V and 5 bases at J, leaving 9 bases unmatched. Germline-derived CDR1 and CDR2 are SGHTA and FQGTGA. The CDR3, as DNA: TGTGCCAGCAGCCCCACAGGGGCGGGTGACGAGCAGTACTTC. This codes for CASSPTGAGDEQYF.

This clone was recorded only once. This rearrangement joins TRBV4-2 to TRBJ2-5, with 11 bases fitting TRBD2. The junction had 5 bases not matched to a gene; V was cut back by 3 bases and J by 2 bases. Looked up from germline, CDR1 is LGHNA and CDR2 is YNFKEQ. This CDR3 comprises 16 residues. This CDR3 is CASSQATSGGQETQYF. As DNA, the CDR3 is TGTGCCAGCAGCCAGGCAACTAGCGGGGGTCAAGAGACCCAGTACTTC.

The genes are TRBV18 and TRBJ1-2; 9 bases map to TRBD1. Per germline, CDR1 KGHSH and CDR2 LQKENI. The CDR3 runs to 16 residues. V was clipped by 4 bases and J by 3 bases; unmatched bases: 9. The CDR3 is CASSLLPGQGDYGYTF. For the CDR3, the DNA is TGTGCCAGCTCACTTTTACCGGGACAGGGTGACTATGGCTACACCTTC. Using reference TRBV18 and TRBJ1-2 for the parts outside the CDR3, the full variable domain is NAGVMQNPRHLVRRRGQEARLRCSPMKGHSHVYWYRQLPEEGLKFMVYLQKENIIDESGMPKERFSAEFPKEGPSILRIQQVVRGDSAAYFCASSLLPGQGDYGYTFGSGTRLTVV.

This chain links TRBV4-2 with TRBJ1-5, with D hard to call. V was clipped by 1 base and J by 0 bases, with 13 bases between them. Germline loops: CDR1 LGHNA, CDR2 YNFKEQ. CDR3 length equals 17 residues. The DNA of the CDR3 is TGTGCCAGCAGCCAAGTCCACCGGAGCTATAGCAATCAGCCCCAGCATTTT. It translates to CASSQVHRSYSNQPQHF.

This sequence joins TRBV29-1 and TRBJ2-3; 10 bases match TRBD2. The germline CDR1 and CDR2 sequences are SQVTM and ANQGSEA. This CDR3 is built from 19 residues. V was pared by 6 bases and J by 2 bases, with 20 bases of the junction left unmatched. CDR3 in amino acids: CSVSNWVAGGHTTTDTQYF. DNA for the CDR3: TGCAGCGTCTCTAACTGGGTAGCGGGGGGCCACACCACCACAGATACGCAGTATTTT.

The V call is TRBV6-5, the J call TRBJ1-1; tentative D call: TRBD1 (5 bases). This CDR3 spans 15 amino acids. Looked up from germline, CDR1 is MNHEY and CDR2 is SVGAGI. V was pared by 4 bases and J by 2 bases, with 14 bases between. This CDR3 reads CASSWSQVVNTEAFF. Written as DNA, the CDR3 is TGTGCCAGCAGTTGGTCACAGGTAGTTAACACTGAAGCTTTCTTT.

V usage is TRBV19 and J usage is TRBJ1-1; a weak D match, TRBD1 (6 bases). The CDR3 length is 16 residues. The V gene's germline CDR1 is LNHDA and CDR2 SQIVND (reference sequence). Trimming stripped 4 bases from V and 3 bases from J, with 18 bases between. The CDR3 DNA reads TGTGCCAGTAGTACATTCATACAGGGAATGTACACTGAAGCTTTCTTT. Protein sequence: CASSTFIQGMYTEAFF.

The chain employs TRBV4-3 and TRBJ1-5, with D possibly matching TRBD1 (5 bases). Trimming took 0 bases from V and 7 from J, leaving 13 bases between them. Germline-derived CDR1 and CDR2 are LGHNA and YSLEER. The CDR3 loop spans 15 amino acids. CDR3 DNA sequence: TGCGCCAGCAGCCAAGATCTGGGGGGTGTCCAGCCCCAGCATTTT. Amino acids: CASSQDLGGVQPQHF.

Note on this clone: The junction departs from the called germline gene at one end, perhaps through a read error. The gene calls are TRBV20-1 and TRBJ1-4; D is ambiguous. Per germline, CDR1 DFQATT and CDR2 SNEGSKA (reference sequence). The CDR3 totals 11 residues. CDR3 nucleotides: TGCAGTGCCAGAGGAGGTGAAAAACTGTTTTTT. Its protein product is CSARGGEKLFF.

The chain carries TRBV27 and TRBJ2-5; tentative D call: TRBD1 (5 bases). V shed 6 bases and J shed 1 base, with 15 bases lying between them. The V gene's germline CDR1 is MNHEY and CDR2 SMNVEV (reference sequence). This CDR3 is 15 amino acids long. CDR3 sequence: CASRQVDTPQETQYF. DNA of the CDR3: TGTGCCAGCAGACAGGTAGACACTCCCCAAGAGACCCAGTACTTC.

V usage is TRBV5-4 and J usage is TRBJ1-2, with a possible D match to TRBD1 (5 bases). CDR3 length equals 17 residues. Trimming shortened V by 2 bases and J by 1 base, and 18 bases separated the two germline ends. Germline V CDR1 and CDR2: SGHNT, YYREEE (reference sequence). The CDR3 DNA reads TGTGCCAGCAGCTTAGACCCAAGCAGGGCGATTAACTATGGCTACACCTTC. Encoded protein: CASSLDPSRAINYGYTF.

The chain joins TRBV12-3 or TRBV12-4 to TRBJ1-1; 7 nucleotides match TRBD1. V lost 6 bases, J lost 6 bases, and 7 bases stayed unmatched. The CDR3 has 13 residues. The CDR3 region is CASSSRQGAEAFF. The CDR3 nucleotides read TGTGCCAGCAGCTCTAGACAGGGCGCTGAAGCTTTCTTT.

V is TRBV27 and J is TRBJ1-2, with D perhaps matching TRBD1 (5 bases). V shed 8 bases and J shed 8 bases, with 21 bases lying between them. CDR3 size: 14 residues. The germline V gene encodes CDR1 MNHEY and CDR2 SMNVEV (reference sequence). The CDR3 spells CASFQRGAHGGYTF. CDR3 in DNA: TGTGCCAGCTTCCAAAGGGGTGCCCACGGGGGCTACACCTTC.

The chain employs TRBV12-3 or TRBV12-4 and TRBJ1-1; D call uncertain. Trimming removed 3 bases at V and 7 bases at J, with 12 bases between. CDR3 length equals 13 residues. The CDR3 is CASSLRVNGEAFF. The CDR3 coding sequence is TGTGCCAGCAGTTTGAGGGTGAACGGTGAAGCTTTCTTT.

DNA for the CDR3: TGTGCCAGCAAGCACCGGACAGGGGGCGCGGGGGCTGAAAAACTGTTTTTT. Protein product: CASKHRTGGAGAEKLFF. The chain employs TRBV19 and TRBJ1-4; 11 bases line up with TRBD1. The ends lost 9 bases at V and 7 bases at J; junction bases unmatched: 16. CDR1 and CDR2 (germline): LNHDA, SQIVND (reference sequence). This CDR3 spans 17 amino acids.